The 21 T cell receptor beta chains below were found in one sample sequenced in a study of identifying expanded T cells in peripheral blood. TCRdb keeps only in-frame clones here, not all; method: immunoSEQ multiplex PCR. The table lists more than 70,000 clones, 70% to 90% of them singletons, with 5.6% in the top ten. The source material was blood. These receptor sequences come from a person aged 18 to 69 in good health.

The rearrangement joins TRBV2 to TRBJ1-1; D possibly corresponds to TRBD1 (6 bases). This CDR3 has 12 residues. CDR1 is SNHLY, CDR2 FYNNEI, per germline. V was clipped by 7 bases and J by 5 bases, with 11 bases between them. This CDR3 is CASTLTGTEAFF. The CDR3, as DNA: TGTGCCAGCACCCTCACAGGGACTGAAGCTTTCTTT.

The chain combines TRBV5-1 with TRBJ2-5; D may match TRBD1 or TRBD2 (5 bases each). The V and J ends lost 0 bases and 5 bases respectively, with 14 bases between them. Per germline, CDR1 SGHRS and CDR2 YFSETQ. The CDR3 is made up of 15 amino acids. DNA for the CDR3: TGCGCCAGCAGCTTGGGAGGGGTGTTGGAGGAGACCCAGTACTTC. Protein product: CASSLGGVLEETQYF.

This chain links TRBV7-2 with TRBJ1-1; the match to TRBD1 covers 7 bases. The V gene's germline CDR1 is SGHTA and CDR2 FQGNSA. V gave up 5 bases and J gave up 7 bases; unmatched junction bases: 4. CDR3 length equals 12 residues. The CDR3 DNA is TGTGCCAGCAGCCCCCGACAGGGTGAAGCTTTCTTT. It codes for CASSPRQGEAFF.

The chain has TRBV6-5 and TRBJ1-2; D call uncertain. Germline CDR1 MNHEY, CDR2 SVGAGI. The CDR3 loop spans 15 amino acids. V gave up 4 bases and J gave up 8 bases, with 20 bases separating them. The DNA for the CDR3 is TGTGCCAGCAGTTCTGCGTCCGTGTCGGCTCACGGCTACACCTTC. Translation gives CASSSASVSAHGYTF.

This clone counts as medium-sized. The chain carries TRBV5-1 and TRBJ2-3; 12 nucleotides line up with TRBD1. CDR1 and CDR2 (germline): SGHRS, YFSETQ. The CDR3 totals 18 residues. Losses at the gene ends were 0 bases for V and 2 bases for J; bases not matched to a gene: 7. CDR3 sequence reads: CASSLAGTGGFFTDTQYF. CDR3 coding DNA: TGCGCCAGCAGCTTGGCCGGGACAGGGGGCTTCTTCACAGATACGCAGTATTTT.

This clone was detected only once. The V gene is TRBV29-1, the J gene TRBJ1-1; 8 nucleotides agree with TRBD1. The CDR3 spans 15 residues. Germline CDR1 is SQVTM and CDR2 is ANQGSEA. The V segment lost 3 bases and the J segment 6 bases; nucleotides outside the gene matches: 12. Here the CDR3 reads CSVDQGAGRGPEAFF. CDR3 nucleotides: TGCAGCGTTGACCAGGGAGCGGGCAGGGGGCCTGAAGCTTTCTTT.

This clone has just one count. The chain recombines TRBV6-1 with TRBJ1-1; 7 bases agree with TRBD1. This CDR3 has 13 amino acids. V was pared by 7 bases and J by 3 bases, with 5 bases of the junction left unmatched. In germline, CDR1 is MNHNS, CDR2 SASEGT. The CDR3 sequence: CASNGGGYTEAFF. Written as DNA, the CDR3 is TGTGCCAGCAATGGAGGGGGCTACACTGAAGCTTTCTTT.

This chain joins TRBV6-1 and TRBJ2-5; 8 bases align to TRBD1. Germline loops: CDR1 MNHNS, CDR2 SASEGT. The junction had 2 bases not matched to a gene; V was cut back by 4 bases and J by 1 base. The CDR3 runs to 14 residues. The CDR3 DNA is TGTGCCAGCAGTGTACAGGGGGTCCAAGAGACCCAGTACTTC. Its protein is CASSVQGVQETQYF.

The chain uses TRBV2 and TRBJ1-2; 7 bases line up with TRBD1. J was trimmed by 7 bases and V by 5 bases; bases with no gene match: 16. This CDR3 has 16 amino acids. The germline V gene encodes CDR1 SNHLY and CDR2 FYNNEI. In DNA, the CDR3 is TGTGCCAGCAGTAAAACTCGACAGGGAACAACAGGTGGCTACACCTTC. It yields the protein CASSKTRQGTTGGYTF.

The V call is TRBV7-3, the J call TRBJ2-5, with D possibly being TRBD2 (6 bases). The germline V gene has CDR1 SGHTA and CDR2 FQGTGA. The CDR3 has 14 residues. V lost 1 base, J lost 3 bases, and 9 bases lay in between. The CDR3 DNA follows: TGTGCCAGCAGCTTAAGCGGGGTTGAAGAGACCCAGTACTTC. Its protein product is CASSLSGVEETQYF. Looking up the rest from reference TRBV7-3 and TRBJ2-5 gives the full variable domain: GAGVSQTPSNKVTEKGKYVELRCDPISGHTALYWYRQSLGQGPEFLIYFQGTGAADDSGLPNDRFFAVRPEGSVSTLKIQRTERGDSAVYLCASSLSGVEETQYFGPGTRLLVL.

This rearrangement joins TRBV7-8 to TRBJ1-1; tentatively, D is TRBD1 (5 bases). This CDR3 contains 14 residues. V was trimmed by 8 bases and J by 4 bases, leaving 17 bases between them. From germline, CDR1 is SGHVS and CDR2 FQNEAQ. CDR3: CASRQRGTGTEAFF. As DNA, the CDR3 is TGTGCCAGCCGCCAAAGAGGGACCGGCACTGAAGCTTTCTTT.

This clone was counted a single time. The chain employs TRBV7-2 and TRBJ2-5; the match to TRBD1 covers 7 bases. J gave up 5 bases and V 2 bases, and 14 bases lay outside the gene matches. Germline-derived CDR1 and CDR2 are SGHTA and FQGNSA. The CDR3 loop spans 17 amino acids. CDR3 residues: CASSLPRQGRGQETQYF. For the CDR3, the DNA is TGTGCCAGCAGCTTACCACGACAGGGAAGAGGGCAGGAGACCCAGTACTTC.

The chain recombines TRBV6-6 with TRBJ2-2; possibly TRBD1 or TRBD2 for D (6 bases each). The germline CDR1 and CDR2 sequences are MNHNY and SVGAGI (reference sequence). V lost 2 bases, J lost 4 bases, and 11 bases lay in between. The CDR3 extends over 15 amino acids. In DNA form, the CDR3 reads TGTGCCAGCAGTTACGCGGAGGGGGGCACCGGGGAGCTGTTTTTT. Amino acid sequence: CASSYAEGGTGELFF.

The rearrangement uses TRBV6-5 and TRBJ1-2; 7 bases are shared with TRBD1. The CDR3 is 15 residues long. With 5 bases clipped from V and 7 bases from J, the junction kept 13 bases outside the gene matches. CDR1 MNHEY and CDR2 SVGAGI come from the germline V gene. As DNA, the CDR3 is TGTGCCAGCAGTATAACCGGGACAGCTTACGGTGGCTACACCTTC. Amino acids: CASSITGTAYGGYTF.

V and J are TRBV5-1 and TRBJ1-1; 11 bases match TRBD1. The germline gives CDR1 SGHRS, CDR2 YFSETQ. CDR3 length: 15 residues. With V trimmed by 3 bases and J by 1 base, 2 bases remained unmatched. The CDR3 coding sequence is TGCGCCAGCAGCTGGGGACAGGGGGAGAACACTGAAGCTTTCTTT. It is translated as CASSWGQGENTEAFF.

The gene calls are TRBV11-3 and TRBJ2-7; 8 bases match TRBD1. The CDR3 has 14 residues. From germline, CDR1 is SGHNT and CDR2 YENEEA. Trimming at V came to 1 base and at J to 3 bases, leaving 2 bases not matched to a gene. The CDR3 DNA reads TGTGCCAGCAGCTTAGGGGGACAGGACTACGAGCAGTACTTC. It encodes CASSLGGQDYEQYF.

The V and J genes are TRBV12-5 and TRBJ2-1, with 7 bases identical to TRBD1. CDR1 LGHNT and CDR2 FRNRAP come from the germline V gene. CDR3 length: 19 amino acids. With V trimmed by 2 bases and J by 3 bases, 16 bases remained unmatched. CDR3 coding DNA: TGTGCTAGTGGTTTGTACGTTAGGGTTGGGACAGTCGTCTACAATGAGCAGTTCTTC. This sequence encodes CASGLYVRVGTVVYNEQFF.

The chain uses TRBV7-3 and TRBJ1-2; 10 bases map to TRBD1. The V and J ends lost 5 bases and 2 bases, in that order; junction bases with no gene match: 8. The CDR3 runs to 16 residues. CDR1 is SGHTA, CDR2 FQGTGA, per germline. The CDR3 DNA reads TGTGCCAGCAGCCTCCCCGGACAGGGGGTAAACTATGGCTACACCTTC. Residues: CASSLPGQGVNYGYTF.

The chain is built from TRBV6-1 and TRBJ1-3; 7 nucleotides line up with TRBD1. The CDR3 runs to 15 residues. The V gene end was trimmed by 7 bases and the J gene end by 0 bases; junction bases not matched to a gene: 6. In germline, CDR1 is MNHNS, CDR2 SASEGT. This chain's CDR3 is CASKAGQSSGNTIYF. The CDR3 region has the DNA TGTGCCAGCAAAGCGGGACAGAGCTCTGGAAACACCATATATTTT.

This chain connects TRBV2 to TRBJ1-1; TRBD1 aligns across 7 bases. Germline loops: CDR1 SNHLY, CDR2 FYNNEI. The CDR3 sequence is 13 residues long. V lost 8 bases to trimming and J lost 3 bases; unmatched junction nucleotides: 6. The CDR3 protein is CASGKQGYTEAFF. DNA of the CDR3: TGTGCCAGCGGAAAACAGGGGTACACTGAAGCTTTCTTT.

The chain couples TRBV4-1 to TRBJ1-1; D not certain. Germline assignment: CDR1 MGHRA and CDR2 YSYEKL. This CDR3 has 15 residues. Trimming left V 0 bases short and J 1 base short, with 9 bases between. The CDR3 loop is CASSQDRRANTEAFF. The CDR3, as DNA: TGCGCCAGCAGCCAAGATCGTCGGGCGAACACTGAAGCTTTCTTT.